These 9 T cell receptor beta chains share one sample of origin, sequenced in a study of blood T cells in healthy people across ages. Combining a sample-barcoded 5' primer with a J-beta primer mix, a second PCR ran for about 7 to 11 cycles. TCRdb analysed the 5' RACE reads with MiXCR anew, one entry per CDR3 protein. The table lists about a million distinct CDR3 sequences, under 40% of them singletons, with around 13% in the top ten. Sample: blood. The receptors come from a man younger than 35 in good health.

The gene calls are TRBV28 and TRBJ2-2; 7 nucleotides align to TRBD1. The ends lost 6 bases at V and 5 bases at J; junction bases unmatched: 9. The germline gives CDR1 MDHEN, CDR2 SYDVKM. This CDR3 has 15 amino acids. CDR3 protein: CASSGQDRRTGELFF. For the CDR3, the DNA is TGTGCCAGCAGCGGCCAGGACAGGCGAACCGGGGAGCTGTTTTTT.

The chain combines TRBV7-6 with TRBJ2-1, with D uncertain. Trimming shortened V by 3 bases and J by 2 bases, and 14 bases separated the two germline ends. The CDR3 runs 16 residues. Germline loops: CDR1 SGHVS, CDR2 FNYEAQ. For the CDR3, the DNA is TGTGCCAGCAGCTTTGGAACCAGCGAAGCCTACAATGAGCAGTTCTTC. It translates to CASSFGTSEAYNEQFF.

The chain is built from TRBV9 and TRBJ1-6; D perhaps matches TRBD1 (5 bases). The CDR3 consists of 16 residues. Trimming left V 4 bases short and J 10 bases short, with 21 bases between. Germline V gene sequence: CDR1 SGDLS, CDR2 YYNGEE. DNA for the CDR3: TGTGCCAGCAGCCGGACTTCCAGGGAGGAAGGCTCACCCCTCCACTTT. This sequence encodes CASSRTSREEGSPLHF.

The J gene is TRBJ2-3, the V gene TRBV10-3; the match to TRBD1 covers 8 bases. There are 16 residues in the CDR3. J gave up 0 bases and V 7 bases, and 9 bases lay outside the gene matches. Germline loops: CDR1 ENHRY, CDR2 SYGVKD. CDR3 nucleotides: TGTGCCATCACCGAGGGACAGGCTCCTAGCACAGATACGCAGTATTTT. Translation gives CAITEGQAPSTDTQYF.

V gene TRBV6-5 combines with J gene TRBJ1-2; a weak D match, TRBD1 (6 bases). The V end lost 6 bases, the J end lost 3 bases, and 14 bases lay between the germline ends. In germline, CDR1 is MNHEY, CDR2 SVGAGI. This CDR3 is 14 amino acids long. The CDR3 region is CASRNPGHYYGYTF. CDR3 nucleotides: TGTGCCAGCAGGAATCCGGGACACTACTATGGCTACACCTTC.

This chain joins TRBV7-9 and TRBJ1-1; 7 bases fit TRBD1. The J segment lost 0 bases and the V segment lost 3 bases, leaving 4 bases of the junction unmatched. CDR3 length: 15 amino acids. Germline CDR1 SEHNR, CDR2 FQNEAQ (reference sequence). The CDR3 sequence: CASSLLTGMNTEAFF. For the CDR3, the DNA is TGTGCCAGCAGCTTGTTGACAGGGATGAACACTGAAGCTTTCTTT. Drawing the rest from reference TRBV7-9 and TRBJ1-1, the complete variable domain is DTGVSQNPRHKITKRGQNVTFRCDPISEHNRLYWYRQTLGQGPEFLTYFQNEAQLEKSRLLSDRFSAERPKGSFSTLEIQRTEQGDSAMYLCASSLLTGMNTEAFFGQGTRLTVV.

A few counts support this clonotype. V usage is TRBV28 and J usage is TRBJ1-2; D uncertain. In germline, CDR1 is MDHEN, CDR2 SYDVKM. Between the trimmed V and J ends, which lost 5 bases and 5 bases, there was a span of 9 bases. This CDR3 has 12 residues. In nucleotides, the CDR3 is TGTGCCAGCAGTCGCATGGGGTATGGCTACACCTTC. Encoded protein: CASSRMGYGYTF.

The rearrangement joins TRBV7-2 to TRBJ2-1; TRBD1 is a possible D gene (7 bases). CDR3 length: 13 amino acids. V lost 2 bases and J lost 11, with 13 bases in between. The germline V gene encodes CDR1 SGHTA and CDR2 FQGNSA. CDR3 DNA: TGTGCCAGCAGCTTATCGGAGGGGGCAAAGCAGTTCTTC. Protein: CASSLSEGAKQFF.

The genes are TRBV6-6 and TRBJ1-1; D is ambiguous. The germline gives CDR1 MNHNY, CDR2 SVGAGI (reference sequence). Trimming shortened V by 0 bases and J by 11 bases, and 10 bases separated the two germline ends. The CDR3 extends over 12 amino acids. CDR3: CASSYSRVEAFF. CDR3 DNA: TGTGCCAGCAGTTACTCGCGGGTGGAGGCTTTCTTT.